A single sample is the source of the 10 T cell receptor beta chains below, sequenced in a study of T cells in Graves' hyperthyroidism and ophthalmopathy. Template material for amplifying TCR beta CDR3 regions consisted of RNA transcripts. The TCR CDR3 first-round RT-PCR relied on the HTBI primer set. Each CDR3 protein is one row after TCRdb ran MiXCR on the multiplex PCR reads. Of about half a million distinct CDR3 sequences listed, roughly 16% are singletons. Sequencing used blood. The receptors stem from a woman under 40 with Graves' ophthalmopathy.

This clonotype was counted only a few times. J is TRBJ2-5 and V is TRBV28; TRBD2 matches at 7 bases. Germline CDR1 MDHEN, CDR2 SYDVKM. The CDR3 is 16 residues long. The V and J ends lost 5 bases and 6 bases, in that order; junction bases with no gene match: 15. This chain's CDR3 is CASSPIWTGGQKTQYF. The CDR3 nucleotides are TGTGCCAGCAGTCCCATATGGACGGGAGGTCAAAAGACCCAGTACTTC.

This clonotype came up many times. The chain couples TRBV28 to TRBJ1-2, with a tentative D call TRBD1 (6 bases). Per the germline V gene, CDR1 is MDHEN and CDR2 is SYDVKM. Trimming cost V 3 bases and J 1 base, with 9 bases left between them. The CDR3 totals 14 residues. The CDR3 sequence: CASSLEQGNYGYTF. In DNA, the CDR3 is TGTGCCAGCAGTTTGGAACAGGGTAACTATGGCTACACCTTC.

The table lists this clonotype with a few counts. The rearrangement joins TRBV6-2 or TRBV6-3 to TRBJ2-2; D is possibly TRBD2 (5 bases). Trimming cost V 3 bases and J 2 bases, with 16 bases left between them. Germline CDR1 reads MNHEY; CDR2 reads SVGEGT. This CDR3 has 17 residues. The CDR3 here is CASSYLRVDINTGELFF. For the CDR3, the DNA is TGTGCCAGCAGTTATCTGAGGGTAGATATTAACACCGGGGAGCTGTTTTTT.

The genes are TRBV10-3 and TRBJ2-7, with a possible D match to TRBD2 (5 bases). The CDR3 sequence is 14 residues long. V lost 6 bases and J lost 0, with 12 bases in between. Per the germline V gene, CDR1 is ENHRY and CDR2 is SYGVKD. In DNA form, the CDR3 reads TGTGCCATCAGCAGTGACCGGGACTCCTACGAGCAGTACTTC. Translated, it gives CAISSDRDSYEQYF.

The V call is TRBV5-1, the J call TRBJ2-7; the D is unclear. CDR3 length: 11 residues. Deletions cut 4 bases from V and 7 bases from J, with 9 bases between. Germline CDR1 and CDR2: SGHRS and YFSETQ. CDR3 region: CASSDLREQYF. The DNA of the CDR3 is TGCGCCAGCAGCGACCTTAGGGAGCAGTACTTC.

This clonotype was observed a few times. The CDR3 region has the DNA TGTGCCAGTGTAACCTCTACCAAAAACATTCAGTACTTC. This codes for CASVTSTKNIQYF. V and J are TRBV28 and TRBJ2-4, with D hard to call. CDR1 and CDR2 (germline): MDHEN, SYDVKM. The CDR3 has 13 residues. V dropped 9 bases and J dropped 2 bases, with 11 bases sitting between them.

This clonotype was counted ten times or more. The CDR3 coding sequence is TGCAGTGCTAGTTCAGACCCTTCCCAGGGGACCCAGTACTTC. The encoded protein is CSASSDPSQGTQYF. V is TRBV20-1 and J is TRBJ2-5, with D maybe TRBD1 (5 bases). The V end was cut by 3 bases, the J end by 7 bases, with 18 bases between. This CDR3 has 14 residues. Germline V lookup: CDR1 DFQATT, CDR2 SNEGSKA (reference sequence).

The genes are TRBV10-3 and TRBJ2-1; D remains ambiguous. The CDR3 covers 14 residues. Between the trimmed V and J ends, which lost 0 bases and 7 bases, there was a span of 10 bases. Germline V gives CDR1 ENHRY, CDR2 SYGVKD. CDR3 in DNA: TGTGCCATCAGTGAGTCACAAAATTCAAATGAGCAGTTCTTC. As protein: CAISESQNSNEQFF.

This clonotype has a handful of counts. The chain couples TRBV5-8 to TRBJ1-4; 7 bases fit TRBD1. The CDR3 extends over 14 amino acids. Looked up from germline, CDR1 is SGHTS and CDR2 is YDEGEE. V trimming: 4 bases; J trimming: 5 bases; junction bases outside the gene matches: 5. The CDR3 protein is CASSRTGSNEKLFF. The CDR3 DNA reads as TGTGCCAGCAGCCGGACAGGCTCAAATGAAAAACTGTTTTTT.

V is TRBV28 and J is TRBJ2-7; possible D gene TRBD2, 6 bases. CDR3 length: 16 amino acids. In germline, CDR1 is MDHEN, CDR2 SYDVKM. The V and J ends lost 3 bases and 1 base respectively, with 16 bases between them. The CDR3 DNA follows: TGTGCCAGCAGTTTTTCCCCCCCTGGGAGGTCCTACGAGCAGTACTTC. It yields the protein CASSFSPPGRSYEQYF.